This TCR beta chain derives from a study of CXCR3-negative and CXCR3-positive naive CD8 T cells. This CDR3 comprises 14 residues. Germline assignment: CDR1 SQVTM and CDR2 ANQGSEA. Worth noting for this clonotype: Antigen: not known.

Study-level points and caveats: It was found that naive subsets had comparable surface CD5, and TCR strength was inferred from TRB CDR3 properties. Naive CXCR3-negative and CXCR3-positive cells had similar TRBV-TRBJ usage; memory differed.

Every CD8+ subset sample held 300,000 flow-sorted cells, done in triplicate. UMI labels and 5' RACE were used to prepare the TRB cDNA libraries. TCRdb re-called the 5' RACE reads; one entry per CDR3 protein, DNA not given. The sample has some 56,000 distinct CDR3 sequences. The specimen was memory CD8+ T cells from blood. The origin of this receptor is a human donor in good health. Some clones in this sample may be carry-over from other donors' samples. The genes are TRBV29-1 and TRBJ2-5; as DNA is missing, the TRBD1 call by TCRdb cannot be tested. CDR3 amino acids: CSVVPTGLGETQYF. The entire variable domain, with the rest obtained from reference TRBV29-1 and TRBJ2-5, is as follows: SAVISQKPSRDICQRGTSLTIQCQVDSQVTMMFWYRQQPGQSLTLIATANQGSEATYESGFVIDKFPISRPNLTFSTLTVSNMSPEDSSIYLCSVVPTGLGETQYFGPGTRLLVL.